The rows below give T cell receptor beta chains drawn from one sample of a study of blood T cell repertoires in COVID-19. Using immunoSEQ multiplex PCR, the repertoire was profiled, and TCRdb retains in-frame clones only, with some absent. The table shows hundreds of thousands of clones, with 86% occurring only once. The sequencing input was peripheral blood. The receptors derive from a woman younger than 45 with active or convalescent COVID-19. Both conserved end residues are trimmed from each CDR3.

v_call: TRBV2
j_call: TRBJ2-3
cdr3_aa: ASRETGLGTDTQY

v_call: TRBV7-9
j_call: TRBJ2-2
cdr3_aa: ASSLAYAGGANTGELF

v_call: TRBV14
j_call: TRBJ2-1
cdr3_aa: ASSQGGGRRNEQF

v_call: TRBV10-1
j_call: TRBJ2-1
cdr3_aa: ASSAGGLGYNEQF

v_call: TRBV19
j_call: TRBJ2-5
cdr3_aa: ASSGTGVGETQY

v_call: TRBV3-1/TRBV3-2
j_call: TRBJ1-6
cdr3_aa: ASSQGQGRNSPLH

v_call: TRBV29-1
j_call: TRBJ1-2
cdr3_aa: SVRDSYGYT

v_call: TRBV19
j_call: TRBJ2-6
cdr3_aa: ASSSGGAGGANVLT

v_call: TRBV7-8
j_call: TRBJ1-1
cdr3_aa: ASSLRQGANTEAF

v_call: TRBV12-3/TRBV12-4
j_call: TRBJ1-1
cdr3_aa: ASTPSGTEAF

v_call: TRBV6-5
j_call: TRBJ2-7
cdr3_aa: ASSSPPSYEQY

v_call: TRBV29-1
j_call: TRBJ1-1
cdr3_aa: SVEDGQQNTEAF

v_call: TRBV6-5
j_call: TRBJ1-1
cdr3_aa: ASSNEGASAEAF

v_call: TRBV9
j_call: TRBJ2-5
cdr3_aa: ASSGTAQETQY

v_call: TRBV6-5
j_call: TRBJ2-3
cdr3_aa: ASNGGRDYDTQY

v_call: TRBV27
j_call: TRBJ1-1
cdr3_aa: ASSLFGFLGEAF

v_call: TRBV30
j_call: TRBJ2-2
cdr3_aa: AWSNRDRGRGELF

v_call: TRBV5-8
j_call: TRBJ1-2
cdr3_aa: ASIWDRGLYGYT

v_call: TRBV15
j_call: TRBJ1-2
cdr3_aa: ATSRGAGTGGIYGYT

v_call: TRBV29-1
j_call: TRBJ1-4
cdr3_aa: SAHPIKSGQANEKLF

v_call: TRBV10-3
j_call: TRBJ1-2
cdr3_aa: AIKSTGVDYGYT

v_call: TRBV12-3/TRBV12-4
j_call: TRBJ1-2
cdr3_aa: ASRQTGVYGYT

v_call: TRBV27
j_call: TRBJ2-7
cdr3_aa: ASSLQPGGPNEQY

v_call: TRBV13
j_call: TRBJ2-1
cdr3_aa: ASSPRSEARWQF

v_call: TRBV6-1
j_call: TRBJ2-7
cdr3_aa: ASSERVRGPYEQY

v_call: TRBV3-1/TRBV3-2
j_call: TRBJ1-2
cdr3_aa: ASSIEDRVNHGYT

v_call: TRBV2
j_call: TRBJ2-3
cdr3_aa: ASRMGLAGVTDTQY

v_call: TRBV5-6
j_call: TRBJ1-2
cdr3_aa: ASSRQGPNYGYT

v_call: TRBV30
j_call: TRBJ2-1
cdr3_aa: ASRDYHNEQF

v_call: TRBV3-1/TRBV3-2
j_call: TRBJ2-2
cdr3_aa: ASSLGTGNTGELF

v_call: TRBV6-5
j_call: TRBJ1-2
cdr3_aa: ASSYGPISNYGYT

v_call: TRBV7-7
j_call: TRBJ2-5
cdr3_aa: ASSLVASGQETQY

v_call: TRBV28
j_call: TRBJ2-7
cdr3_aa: ASNGANTVQY

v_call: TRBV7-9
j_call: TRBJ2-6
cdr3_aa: ASSPAGVGANVLT

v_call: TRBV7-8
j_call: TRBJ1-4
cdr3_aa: ASTTGPTNEKLF

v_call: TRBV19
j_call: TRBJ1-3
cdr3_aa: ASSTGVSGNTIY

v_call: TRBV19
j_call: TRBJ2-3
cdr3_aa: ASSIANGGSTDTQY

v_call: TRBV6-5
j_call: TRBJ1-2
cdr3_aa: ASTTPGNYGYT

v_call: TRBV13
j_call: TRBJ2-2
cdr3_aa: ASSLGPSGINTGELF

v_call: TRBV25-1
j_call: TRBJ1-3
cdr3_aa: ASLGRRATIY

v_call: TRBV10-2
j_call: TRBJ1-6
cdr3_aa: ASRGTGDSYNSPLH

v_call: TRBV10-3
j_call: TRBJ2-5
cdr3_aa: AISELGAPKAKGTQY

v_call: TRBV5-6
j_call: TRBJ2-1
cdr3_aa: ASSLGAVSYNEQF

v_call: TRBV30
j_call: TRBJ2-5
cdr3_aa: ACTWDSQETQY

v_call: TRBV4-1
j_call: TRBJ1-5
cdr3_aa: ASSPLPGQGNNQPQH

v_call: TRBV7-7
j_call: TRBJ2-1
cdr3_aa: ASSLVPGNEQF